These 25 T cell receptor beta chains were all obtained from the same sample, sequenced in a study of post-analysis software for immune sequencing data. Antigens of these TCRs are unknown. TCR beta libraries were prepared from cDNA with unique molecular identifiers. TCRdb fed the PCR reads into MiXCR, producing one record per CDR3 protein. The top ten hold about 5.6% of the sample, which has about 540,000 distinct CDR3 sequences, roughly 34% seen once. Study results and caveats: When patients were compared with controls, 5 or 6 TRBV segments were more frequent, TRBV5-6, TRBV5-1 and TRBV20-1 among them.

The specimen was blood. The receptors stem from a girl between 2 and 17 years old with multiple sclerosis.

This clonotype was detected only a few times. The chain has TRBV27 and TRBJ2-3; D is unresolved. The V end lost 0 bases, the J end lost 4 bases, and 11 bases lay between the germline ends. Germline V gene data show CDR1 as MNHEY and CDR2 as SMNVEV (reference sequence). There are 15 residues in the CDR3. The CDR3 sequence: CASSLSARVSDTQYF. The CDR3, as DNA: TGTGCCAGCAGTTTATCGGCTAGAGTCTCAGATACGCAGTATTTT.

This clonotype has just a few counts. This chain uses TRBV6-5 with TRBJ2-1; 11 bases match TRBD2. Trimming cost V 6 bases and J 14 bases; bases outside gene matches: 6. CDR3 size: 12 residues. Germline V gene data show CDR1 as MNHEY and CDR2 as SVGAGI. CDR3 DNA: TGTGCCAGCAGCGAAACTAGCGGGGGAAAGTTCTTC. Translation gives CASSETSGGKFF.

This clonotype showed up just a few times. The chain combines TRBV11-2 with TRBJ2-5; TRBD1 or TRBD2 may be the D gene (5 bases each). The CDR3 totals 14 residues. V lost 3 bases to trimming and J lost 5 bases, with 13 bases between them. Germline CDR1 is SGHAT and CDR2 is FQNNGV. CDR3 in amino acids: CASSFNRGGETQYF. CDR3 sequence (DNA): TGTGCCAGCAGCTTCAATCGGGGCGGGGAGACCCAGTACTTC.

The V call is TRBV28, the J call TRBJ2-5; D might be TRBD1 (5 bases). The CDR3 runs to 16 residues. Looked up from germline, CDR1 is MDHEN and CDR2 is SYDVKM. The ends were cut back, 4 bases at V and 1 base at J, with 16 bases in the middle. DNA of the CDR3: TGTGCCAGCAGTTCCCAGGGTTGGGCTGTCCAAGAGACCCAGTACTTC. This gives the protein CASSSQGWAVQETQYF.

The chain links TRBV12-3 or TRBV12-4 to TRBJ1-5; 10 bases agree with TRBD1. The J segment lost 4 bases and the V segment lost 1 base, leaving 4 bases of the junction unmatched. The CDR3 has 16 amino acids. The CDR3 reads CASSLGQGAVNQPQHF. CDR3 nucleotides: TGTGCCAGCAGTTTAGGACAGGGGGCGGTTAATCAGCCCCAGCATTTT.

The chain joins TRBV12-3 or TRBV12-4 to TRBJ2-1, with D tentatively TRBD1 (6 bases). The CDR3 is 15 amino acids. Between the trimmed V and J ends, which lost 7 bases and 1 base, there was a span of 14 bases. The CDR3 DNA reads TGTGCCAGCATACAAAGGGGGAGATCCTACAATGAGCAGTTCTTC. Translation gives CASIQRGRSYNEQFF.

The chain uses TRBV20-1 and TRBJ2-4, with 9 positions matching TRBD2. CDR3 length equals 15 residues. Germline CDR1 DFQATT, CDR2 SNEGSKA (reference sequence). Trimming cost V 0 bases and J 7 bases; bases outside gene matches: 7. CDR3 sequence: CSARDFRLAGNIQYF. Here the CDR3 DNA reads TGCAGTGCTAGAGATTTCCGGCTAGCGGGGAACATTCAGTACTTC.

Many counts were recorded for this clonotype. The genes are TRBV7-8 and TRBJ2-3; 10 bases agree with TRBD2. The junction had 7 bases not matched to a gene; V was cut back by 5 bases and J by 2 bases. This CDR3 contains 16 residues. Germline lookup yields CDR1 SGHVS and CDR2 FQNEAQ. CDR3 region: CASSLLAGGATDTQYF. The CDR3 DNA is TGTGCCAGCAGCCTATTAGCGGGGGGAGCCACAGATACGCAGTATTTT. Together with reference TRBV7-8 and TRBJ2-3, the CDR3 gives the full variable domain: GAGVSQSPRYKVAKRGQDVALRCDPISGHVSLFWYQQALGQGPEFLTYFQNEAQLDKSGLPSDRFFAERPEGSVSTLKIQRTQQEDSAVYLCASSLLAGGATDTQYFGPGTRLTVL.

Turning to this clonotype: A single base separates this from a much larger clone, so it may be a read error. This chain links TRBV20-1 with TRBJ1-5; no definite D call. The germline V gene has CDR1 DFQATT and CDR2 SNEGSKA (reference sequence). CDR3 length equals 13 residues. CDR3 coding DNA: TGCAGTGCGGCCGCCTCAGGCAATCAGCCCCTGCATTTT. This sequence encodes CSAAASGNQPLHF.

By share of the sample, this clonotype is medium-sized. This chain uses TRBV7-9 with TRBJ2-4; possibly TRBD2 for D (6 bases). Trimming removed 3 bases at V and 7 bases at J, with 13 bases between. Germline loops: CDR1 SEHNR, CDR2 FQNEAQ (reference sequence). The CDR3 totals 14 residues. CDR3 DNA: TGTGCCAGCAGCTTTGTGGGGACTCCTAACATTCAGTACTTC. It is translated as CASSFVGTPNIQYF.

A remark on this clonotype: One end of the junction fails to match germline, which may point to a read error. This chain links TRBV20-1 with TRBJ2-5, with TRBD2 matching over 9 bases. The CDR3 is 14 amino acids. Germline-derived CDR1 and CDR2 are DFQATT and SNEGSKA (reference sequence). The CDR3 region has the DNA TGCAGTGCTGGCCTAGCGGGGAGCCAAGGGACCCAGTACTTC. The encoded protein is CSAGLAGSQGTQYF.

In DNA, the CDR3 is TGTGCCAGCAGCTGGGACAGTTTGAACACTGAAGCTTTCTTT. Its translation is CASSWDSLNTEAFF. This rearrangement joins TRBV7-9 to TRBJ1-1, with TRBD1 matching 7 bases. CDR3 size: 14 residues. The germline V gene encodes CDR1 SEHNR and CDR2 FQNEAQ (reference sequence). Trimming cost V 4 bases and J 0 bases; bases outside gene matches: 2.

This sequence joins TRBV7-2 and TRBJ2-3; 12 nucleotides agree with TRBD2. Losses at the gene ends were 2 bases for V and 6 bases for J; bases not matched to a gene: 15. CDR3 length: 19 amino acids. The germline CDR1 and CDR2 sequences are SGHTA and FQGNSA. The CDR3 sequence: CASSLRGPRTSGASDTQYF. DNA for the CDR3: TGTGCCAGCAGCTTACGGGGACCAAGGACTAGCGGGGCGTCGGATACGCAGTATTTT.

V and J are TRBV12-3 or TRBV12-4 and TRBJ1-6; 7 nucleotides line up with TRBD1. The V and J ends lost 5 bases and 1 base, in that order; junction bases with no gene match: 5. The CDR3 sequence is 16 residues long. The CDR3 bases are TGTGCCAGCAGTACAGGGGAAGGGTCCTATAATTCACCCCTCCACTTT. This sequence encodes CASSTGEGSYNSPLHF.

The chain is built from TRBV3-1 and TRBJ1-6; 8 nucleotides match TRBD1. J lost 7 bases, V lost 3 bases, and 5 bases had no gene match. CDR1 and CDR2 (germline): LGHDT, YNNKEL (reference sequence). The CDR3 consists of 15 residues. The chain's CDR3 is CASSHPDRGNSPLHF. The DNA for the CDR3 is TGTGCCAGCAGCCACCCCGACAGGGGAAATTCACCCCTCCACTTT.

This clonotype occurred a few times. The rearrangement joins TRBV20-1 to TRBJ1-5; D gene uncertain. CDR1 is DFQATT, CDR2 SNEGSKA, per germline (reference sequence). Trimming removed 6 bases at V and 0 bases at J, with 9 bases between. The CDR3 sequence is 13 residues long. Here the CDR3 reads CSAAAYSNQPQHF. The DNA for the CDR3 is TGCAGTGCGGCAGCCTATAGCAATCAGCCCCAGCATTTT.

A few counts support this clonotype. The chain is built from TRBV27 and TRBJ2-1; 7 nucleotides line up with TRBD1. Trimming removed 4 bases from V and 5 bases from J; junction bases left unmatched: 5. Per germline, CDR1 MNHEY and CDR2 SMNVEV (reference sequence). The CDR3 extends over 14 amino acids. The CDR3 loop reads CASSSWDSDNEQFF. The CDR3 DNA sequence: TGTGCCAGCAGTTCGTGGGACAGTGACAATGAGCAGTTCTTC.

The chain has TRBV11-2 and TRBJ2-2; D unclear. Germline V gives CDR1 SGHAT, CDR2 FQNNGV. Deletions cut 1 base from V and 6 bases from J, with 12 bases between. There are 15 residues in the CDR3. The CDR3 is CASSLGVAFAGELFF. In DNA, the CDR3 is TGTGCCAGCAGCTTAGGGGTAGCTTTCGCCGGGGAGCTGTTTTTT.

This clonotype was picked up a small number of times. The chain combines TRBV5-5 with TRBJ2-7, with D possibly TRBD1 on 7 matching bases. Germline V gene sequence: CDR1 SGHKS, CDR2 YYEKEE (reference sequence). Deletions cut 6 bases from V and 0 bases from J, with 22 bases between. The CDR3 extends over 17 amino acids. The DNA for the CDR3 is TGTGCCAGCACCATAATCTGGAGGGGGCCTTCCTCCTACGAGCAGTACTTC. Translation: CASTIIWRGPSSYEQYF.

DNA of the CDR3: TGCGCCAGCAGCCACCTAGGGACAGGGGGCGAAGATGAAAAACTGTTTTTT. Translation: CASSHLGTGGEDEKLFF. The chain joins TRBV4-1 to TRBJ1-4; 12 nucleotides match TRBD1. CDR3 length: 17 residues. Germline CDR1 is MGHRA and CDR2 is YSYEKL. V gave up 3 bases and J gave up 6 bases; unmatched junction bases: 8.

The chain recombines TRBV12-3 or TRBV12-4 with TRBJ2-5, with 9 bases fitting TRBD2. The CDR3 spans 15 residues. V was clipped by 3 bases and J by 5 bases; unmatched bases: 7. CDR3 protein: CASSFTAGGRETQYF. The DNA of the CDR3 is TGTGCCAGCAGTTTTACGGCGGGGGGGCGGGAGACCCAGTACTTC.

This clonotype was observed a few times. The chain employs TRBV7-9 and TRBJ2-5; no clear D. Germline CDR1 and CDR2: SEHNR and FQNEAQ (reference sequence). Deletions cut 7 bases from V and 2 bases from J, with 11 bases between. This CDR3 has 13 residues. The CDR3 region is CASTLTPQETQYF. CDR3 sequence (DNA): TGTGCCAGCACCCTTACCCCGCAAGAGACCCAGTACTTC.

This clonotype has a handful of counts. The chain employs TRBV9 and TRBJ2-3; no definite D call. With 3 bases removed from V and 4 bases from J, the gap between germline ends came to 12 bases. The CDR3 extends over 14 amino acids. In germline, CDR1 is SGDLS, CDR2 YYNGEE. The CDR3: CASSGGLLADTQYF. The CDR3 DNA reads as TGTGCCAGCAGCGGAGGTTTATTAGCAGATACGCAGTATTTT.

This chain links TRBV7-9 with TRBJ1-4; D gene uncertain. Per the germline V gene, CDR1 is SEHNR and CDR2 is FQNEAQ (reference sequence). This CDR3 has 14 residues. The ends were cut back, 5 bases at V and 6 bases at J, with 13 bases in the middle. In DNA, the CDR3 is TGTGCCAGCAGCACGGCCCGTTGGGATGAAAAACTGTTTTTT. Its translation is CASSTARWDEKLFF. Full variable domain (rest looked up from reference TRBV7-9 and TRBJ1-4): DTGVSQNPRHKITKRGQNVTFRCDPISEHNRLYWYRQTLGQGPEFLTYFQNEAQLEKSRLLSDRFSAERPKGSFSTLEIQRTEQGDSAMYLCASSTARWDEKLFFGSGTQLSVL.

The rearrangement uses TRBV29-1 and TRBJ2-3, with D perhaps TRBD1 (6 bases). Trimming shortened V by 7 bases and J by 5 bases, and 16 bases separated the two germline ends. Germline CDR1 reads SQVTM; CDR2 reads ANQGSEA. CDR3 length equals 13 residues. The CDR3 here is CSGARNRVDTQYF. The CDR3 bases are TGCAGCGGCGCGCGGAACAGGGTAGATACGCAGTATTTT.